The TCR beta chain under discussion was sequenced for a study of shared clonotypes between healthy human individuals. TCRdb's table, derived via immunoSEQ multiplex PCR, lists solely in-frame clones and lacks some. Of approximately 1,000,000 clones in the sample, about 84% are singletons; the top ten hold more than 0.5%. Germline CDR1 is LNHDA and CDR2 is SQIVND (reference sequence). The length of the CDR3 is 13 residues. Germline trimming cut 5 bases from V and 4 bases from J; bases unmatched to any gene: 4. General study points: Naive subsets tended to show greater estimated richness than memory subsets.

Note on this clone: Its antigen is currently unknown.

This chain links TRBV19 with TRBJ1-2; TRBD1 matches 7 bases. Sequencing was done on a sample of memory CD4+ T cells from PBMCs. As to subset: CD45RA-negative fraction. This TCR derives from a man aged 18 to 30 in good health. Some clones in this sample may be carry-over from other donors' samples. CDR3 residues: CASSRQGSYGYTF. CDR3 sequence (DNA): TGTGCCAGTAGTCGACAGGGATCCTATGGCTACACCTTC. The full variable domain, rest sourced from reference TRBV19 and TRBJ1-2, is DGGITQSPKYLFRKEGQNVTLSCEQNLNHDAMYWYRQDPGQGLRLIYYSQIVNDFQKGDIAEGYSVSREKKESFPLTVTSAQKNPTAFYLCASSRQGSYGYTFGSGTRLTVV.